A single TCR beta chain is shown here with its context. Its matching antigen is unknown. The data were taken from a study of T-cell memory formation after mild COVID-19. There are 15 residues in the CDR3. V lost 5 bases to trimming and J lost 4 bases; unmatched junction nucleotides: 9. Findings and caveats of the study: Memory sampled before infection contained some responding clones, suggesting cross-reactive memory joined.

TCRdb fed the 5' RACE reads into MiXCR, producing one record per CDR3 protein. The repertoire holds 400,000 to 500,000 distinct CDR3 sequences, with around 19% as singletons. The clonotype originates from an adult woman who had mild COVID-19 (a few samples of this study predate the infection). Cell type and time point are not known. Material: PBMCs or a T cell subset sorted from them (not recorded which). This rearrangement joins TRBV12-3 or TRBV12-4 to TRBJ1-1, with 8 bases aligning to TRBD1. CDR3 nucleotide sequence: TGTGCCAGCAGTCCGGCCGGGACAGGCGGCACTGAAGCTTTCTTT. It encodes CASSPAGTGGTEAFF.